The rows below give T cell receptor beta chains drawn from one sample of a study of Ad26.COV2.S vaccination and SARS-CoV-2 variants. This table comes from immunoSEQ multiplex PCR, and its TCRdb copy is limited to in-frame clones, with some not included. The table shows about 420,000 clones, with over 75% occurring only once. The source material was peripheral blood, sampled in a trial of Ad26.COV2.S vaccine versus placebo. These receptors came from a person between 18 and 65 years old who received the Ad26.COV2.S COVID-19 vaccine or a placebo. Both conserved end residues are part of each CDR3. D genes are given only for firm matches. A row's size may be missing; if present it is once, few, many or a size class.

TGTGCCAGTGCGGGGCTAGCGGGGGGGAGCTCCTACAATGAGCAGTTCTTC CASAGLAGGSSYNEQFF TRBV28 17 TRBJ2-1 TRBD2 NA
TGTGCCAGCAGTTACCCCAATGGCTACACCTTC CASSYPNGYTF TRBV6-2/TRBV6-3 11 TRBJ1-2 NA NA
TGCGCCAGCAGCCAAGGGGGCGGTAATAGCAATCAGCCCCAGCATTTT CASSQGGGNSNQPQHF TRBV4-1 16 TRBJ1-5 NA NA
TGTGCCAGCAGTTTATCTGGCTCCTACGAGCAGTACTTC CASSLSGSYEQYF TRBV27 13 TRBJ2-7 NA NA
TGTGCCAGCAGCTTAGCGGAGCGGGGGGACACAGATACGCAGTATTTT CASSLAERGDTDTQYF TRBV7-9 16 TRBJ2-3 TRBD2 NA
TGTGCCAGCAGTCCGCGGGACAGGGTTATCTCACCCCTCCACTTT CASSPRDRVISPLHF TRBV28 15 TRBJ1-6 TRBD1 NA
TGTGCCAGCAGCCAACAGGGGGGGAATGAAAAACTGTTTTTT CASSQQGGNEKLFF TRBV7-9 14 TRBJ1-4 TRBD1 NA
TGTGCCAGCAGTCCCCAGGGGGTGAGGGATGGGCCCCAGCATTTT CASSPQGVRDGPQHF TRBV27 15 TRBJ1-5 TRBD1 NA
TGCGCCAGCAAAGATCGGGGGGAGCAGTACTTC CASKDRGEQYF TRBV23-1 11 TRBJ2-7 NA NA
TGCGCCAGCAGCCAAGAAGGGGGTCCCGGGACTAGTTACAATGAGCAGTTCTTC CASSQEGGPGTSYNEQFF TRBV4-1 18 TRBJ2-1 TRBD2 NA
TGCGCCAGCAACTCCTTGAACACTGAAGCTTTCTTT CASNSLNTEAFF TRBV4-1 12 TRBJ1-1 NA NA
TGTGCCAGCTCACCCGGGCACAAATACGAGCAGTACTTC CASSPGHKYEQYF TRBV18 13 TRBJ2-7 NA NA
TGTGCCAGTAGTCCACAGGGGGCCGGGGAGCTGTTTTTT CASSPQGAGELFF TRBV19 13 TRBJ2-2 TRBD1 NA
TGCGCCAGCCGCACAGCCCTCGGGAATTCACCCCTCCACTTT CASRTALGNSPLHF TRBV5-1 14 TRBJ1-6 NA NA
TGTGCCAGCAGTTTAACCTCCTCTGGAAACACCATATATTTT CASSLTSSGNTIYF TRBV6-5 14 TRBJ1-3 NA NA
TGTGCCACCAGCAGATTAGACAGGGGATATAGCAATCAGCCCCAGCATTTT CATSRLDRGYSNQPQHF TRBV15 17 TRBJ1-5 TRBD1 NA
TGTGCCAGCAGCTCCGGGACAGGAAACACCGGGGAGCTGTTTTTT CASSSGTGNTGELFF TRBV7-8 15 TRBJ2-2 TRBD1 few
TGTGCCAGTAGCCCCCCGGACCCTAATGAAAAACTGTTTTTT CASSPPDPNEKLFF TRBV19 14 TRBJ1-4 NA NA
TGTGCCACAAATTGGGGTGGTGGCAAGTTCAATGAGCAGTTCTTC CATNWGGGKFNEQFF TRBV19 15 TRBJ2-1 NA NA
TGTGCCAGCAGCACGACAGGGTATGGCTACACCTTC CASSTTGYGYTF TRBV6-2/TRBV6-3 12 TRBJ1-2 TRBD1 NA
TGTGCCAGCTCACCCGGACAGAGGAACACTGAAGCTTTCTTT CASSPGQRNTEAFF TRBV18 14 TRBJ1-1 NA NA
TGTGCCACCAGTGATCGTATGGGGGTGACAGATACGCAGTATTTT CATSDRMGVTDTQYF TRBV24-1 15 TRBJ2-3 NA once
TGTGCCAGCAGCCCCCGGGGGTCGGGGGCAGCTGGAAACACCATATATTTT CASSPRGSGAAGNTIYF TRBV9 17 TRBJ1-3 NA NA
TGCGCCAGCAGCTTGGAAGGGGGACAGGGGTCCGACAATGAGCAGTTCTTC CASSLEGGQGSDNEQFF TRBV5-1 17 TRBJ2-1 TRBD1 NA
TGTGCCATCAGTGATCCCCCGGCTAGGGTAGGGGAGACCCAGTACTTC CAISDPPARVGETQYF TRBV10-3 16 TRBJ2-5 NA NA
TGTGCCACCATGGGTGGGCGGGGCAAGACGAATGAGCAGTTCTTC CATMGGRGKTNEQFF TRBV24-1 15 TRBJ2-1 NA NA